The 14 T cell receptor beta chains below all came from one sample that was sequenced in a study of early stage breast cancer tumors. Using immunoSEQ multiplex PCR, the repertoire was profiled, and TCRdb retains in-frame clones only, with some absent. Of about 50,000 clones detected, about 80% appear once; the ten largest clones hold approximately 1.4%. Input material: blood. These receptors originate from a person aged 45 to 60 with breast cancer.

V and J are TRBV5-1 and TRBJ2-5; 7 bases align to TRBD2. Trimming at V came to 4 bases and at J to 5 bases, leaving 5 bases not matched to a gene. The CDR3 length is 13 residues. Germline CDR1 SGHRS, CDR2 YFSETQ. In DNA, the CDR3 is TGCGCCAGCAGCCCGAGGGAGGGGGAGACCCAGTACTTC. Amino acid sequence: CASSPREGETQYF.

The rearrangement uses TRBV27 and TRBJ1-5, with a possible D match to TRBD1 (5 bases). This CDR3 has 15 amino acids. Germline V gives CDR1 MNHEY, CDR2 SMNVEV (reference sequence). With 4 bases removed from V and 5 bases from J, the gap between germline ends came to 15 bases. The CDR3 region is CASSSQGGRDQPQHF. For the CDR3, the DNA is TGTGCCAGCAGTTCCCAGGGTGGTCGGGATCAGCCCCAGCATTTT.

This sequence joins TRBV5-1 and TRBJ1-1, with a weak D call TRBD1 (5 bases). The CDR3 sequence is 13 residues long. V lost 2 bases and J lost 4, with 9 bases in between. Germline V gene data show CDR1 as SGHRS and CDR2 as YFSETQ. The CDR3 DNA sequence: TGCGCCAGCAGCTTTACCGGGACCACTGAAGCTTTCTTT. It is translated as CASSFTGTTEAFF.

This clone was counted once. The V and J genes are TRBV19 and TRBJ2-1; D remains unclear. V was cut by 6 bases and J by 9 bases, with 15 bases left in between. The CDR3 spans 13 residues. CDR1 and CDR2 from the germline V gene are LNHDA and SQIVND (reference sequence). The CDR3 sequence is CASSLEPFTEQFF. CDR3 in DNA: TGTGCCAGTAGCTTAGAACCTTTTACTGAGCAGTTCTTC.

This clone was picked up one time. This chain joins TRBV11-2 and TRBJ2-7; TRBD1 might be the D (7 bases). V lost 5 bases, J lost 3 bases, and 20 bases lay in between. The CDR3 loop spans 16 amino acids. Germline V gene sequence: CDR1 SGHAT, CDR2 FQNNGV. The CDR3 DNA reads TGTGCCAGCAGCGTGCTCGGCGGGACAGAGTTCTACGAGCAGTACTTC. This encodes CASSVLGGTEFYEQYF.

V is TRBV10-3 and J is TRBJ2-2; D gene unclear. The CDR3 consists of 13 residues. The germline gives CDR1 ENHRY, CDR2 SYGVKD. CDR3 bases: TGTGCGACCCACGGAGACAACACCGGGGAGCTGTTTTTT. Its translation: CATHGDNTGELFF.

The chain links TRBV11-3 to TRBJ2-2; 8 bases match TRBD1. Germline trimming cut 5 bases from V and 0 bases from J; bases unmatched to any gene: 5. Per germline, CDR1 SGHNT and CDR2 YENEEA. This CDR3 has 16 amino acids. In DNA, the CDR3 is TGTGCCAGCAGCCATTGGACAGGGACGAACACCGGGGAGCTGTTTTTT. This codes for CASSHWTGTNTGELFF.

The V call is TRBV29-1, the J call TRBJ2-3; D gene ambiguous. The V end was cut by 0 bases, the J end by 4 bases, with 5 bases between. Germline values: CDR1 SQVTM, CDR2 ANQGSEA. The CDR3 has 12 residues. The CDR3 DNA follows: TGCAGCGTTGAAGATCAGGCAGATACGCAGTATTTT. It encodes CSVEDQADTQYF.

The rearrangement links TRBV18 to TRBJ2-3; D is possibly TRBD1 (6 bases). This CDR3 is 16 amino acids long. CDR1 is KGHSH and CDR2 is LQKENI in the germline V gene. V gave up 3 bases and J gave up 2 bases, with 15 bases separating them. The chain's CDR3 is CASSPSKGVNTDTQYF. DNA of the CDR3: TGTGCCAGCTCACCTAGTAAGGGGGTCAACACAGATACGCAGTATTTT.

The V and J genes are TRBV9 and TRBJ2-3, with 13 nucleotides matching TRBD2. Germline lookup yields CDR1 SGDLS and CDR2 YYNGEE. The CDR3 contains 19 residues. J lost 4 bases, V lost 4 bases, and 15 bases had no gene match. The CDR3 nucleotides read TGTGCCAGCAGCCGGTACGGGACTAGCGGGACCTATGGCGCAGATACGCAGTATTTT. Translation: CASSRYGTSGTYGADTQYF.

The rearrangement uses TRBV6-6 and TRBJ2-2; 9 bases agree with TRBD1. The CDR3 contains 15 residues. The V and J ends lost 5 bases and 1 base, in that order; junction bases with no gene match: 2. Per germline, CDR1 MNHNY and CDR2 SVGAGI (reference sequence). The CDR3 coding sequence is TGTGCCAGCAGTACGGGACAGGGGAACACCGGGGAGCTGTTTTTT. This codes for CASSTGQGNTGELFF.

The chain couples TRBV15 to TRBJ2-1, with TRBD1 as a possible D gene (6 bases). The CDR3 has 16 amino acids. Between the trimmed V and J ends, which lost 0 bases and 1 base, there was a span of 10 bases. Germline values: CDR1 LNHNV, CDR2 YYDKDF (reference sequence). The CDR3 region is CATSRDGTPSYNEQFF. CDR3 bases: TGTGCCACCAGCAGAGACGGGACACCTTCCTACAATGAGCAGTTCTTC.

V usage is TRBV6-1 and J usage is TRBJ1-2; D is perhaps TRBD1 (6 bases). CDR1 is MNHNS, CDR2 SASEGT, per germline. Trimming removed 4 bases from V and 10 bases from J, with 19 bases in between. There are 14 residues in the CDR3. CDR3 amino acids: CASSVVTVGGDYTF. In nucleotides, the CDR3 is TGTGCCAGCAGTGTGGTGACAGTTGGGGGCGACTACACCTTC.

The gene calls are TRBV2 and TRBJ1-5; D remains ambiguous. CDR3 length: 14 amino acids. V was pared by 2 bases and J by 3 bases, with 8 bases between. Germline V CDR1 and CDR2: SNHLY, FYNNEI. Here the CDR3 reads CASSESGNNQPQHF. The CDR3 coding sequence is TGTGCCAGCAGTGAATCCGGGAACAATCAGCCCCAGCATTTT.